This record covers a single T cell receptor beta chain. Germline values: CDR1 MNHEY, CDR2 SVGAGI. This CDR3 contains 14 residues. Trimming at V came to 6 bases and at J to 10 bases, leaving 6 bases not matched to a gene. This sample stems from a study of OX40 agonist ivuxolimab in advanced cancers. Whole-study context: Patients with prior anti-PD-1, anti-PD-L1 or anti-CTLA-4 therapy were eligible; 35% to 50% had some.

Some clones are missing from TCRdb's copy, which holds only in-frame ones; the method was immunoSEQ multiplex PCR. The sample includes approximately 74,000 clones, roughly 91% of them seen just once. The gene calls are TRBV6-5 and TRBJ1-4; 12 nucleotides agree with TRBD1. Source: CD4+ or CD8+ T cells sorted from blood, taken in a trial of the OX40 agonist ivuxolimab. The clonotype originates from an adult with an advanced solid tumor such as melanoma, head and neck, liver or kidney cancer. For the CDR3, the DNA is TGTGCCAGCAGCCGGGACAGGGGGCAGCGAAAACTGTTTTTT. This encodes CASSRDRGQRKLFF.